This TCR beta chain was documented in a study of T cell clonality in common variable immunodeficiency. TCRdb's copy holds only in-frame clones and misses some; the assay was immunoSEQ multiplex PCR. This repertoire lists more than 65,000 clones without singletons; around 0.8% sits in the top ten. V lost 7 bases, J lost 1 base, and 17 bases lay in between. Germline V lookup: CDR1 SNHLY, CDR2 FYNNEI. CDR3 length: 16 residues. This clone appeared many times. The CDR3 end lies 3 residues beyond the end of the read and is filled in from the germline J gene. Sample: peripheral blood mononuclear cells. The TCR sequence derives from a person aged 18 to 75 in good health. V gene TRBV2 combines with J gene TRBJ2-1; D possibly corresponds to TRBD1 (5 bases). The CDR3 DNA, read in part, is TGTGCCAGCACCACTAATAAAAGGGGTTCCTACAATGAG. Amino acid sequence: CASTTNKRGSYNE. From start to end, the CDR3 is CASTTNKRGSYNEQFF.